This T cell receptor (beta chain) was captured by sequencing in a study of PD-L1 blockade in urothelial cancer. Study in general: Males with urothelial cancer arising in the bladder constituted about nine tenths of the roughly 29 patients. Prior chemotherapy ranged from 0 to 3 regimens per patient.

Described time point: pretreatment peripheral blood. Sequencing was performed with immunoSEQ multiplex PCR; in TCRdb, only in-frame clones are kept and a portion is missing. The data show around 60,000 clones, about 76% seen once. This CDR3 contains 17 residues. V was clipped by 7 bases and J by 0 bases, with 21 bases between them. Germline V gene lookup returns CDR1 LNHDA and CDR2 SQIVND (reference sequence). This specimen was PBMCs, taken around atezolizumab (anti-PD-L1) treatment. This rearrangement joins TRBV19 to TRBJ1-2, with D possibly TRBD1 on 6 matching bases. The receptor comes from a man aged 70-80 years with urothelial cancer. CDR3 protein: CASIPRVDSPPNYGYTF. DNA of the CDR3: TGTGCCAGTATCCCGAGAGTGGACAGCCCACCTAACTATGGCTACACCTTC.